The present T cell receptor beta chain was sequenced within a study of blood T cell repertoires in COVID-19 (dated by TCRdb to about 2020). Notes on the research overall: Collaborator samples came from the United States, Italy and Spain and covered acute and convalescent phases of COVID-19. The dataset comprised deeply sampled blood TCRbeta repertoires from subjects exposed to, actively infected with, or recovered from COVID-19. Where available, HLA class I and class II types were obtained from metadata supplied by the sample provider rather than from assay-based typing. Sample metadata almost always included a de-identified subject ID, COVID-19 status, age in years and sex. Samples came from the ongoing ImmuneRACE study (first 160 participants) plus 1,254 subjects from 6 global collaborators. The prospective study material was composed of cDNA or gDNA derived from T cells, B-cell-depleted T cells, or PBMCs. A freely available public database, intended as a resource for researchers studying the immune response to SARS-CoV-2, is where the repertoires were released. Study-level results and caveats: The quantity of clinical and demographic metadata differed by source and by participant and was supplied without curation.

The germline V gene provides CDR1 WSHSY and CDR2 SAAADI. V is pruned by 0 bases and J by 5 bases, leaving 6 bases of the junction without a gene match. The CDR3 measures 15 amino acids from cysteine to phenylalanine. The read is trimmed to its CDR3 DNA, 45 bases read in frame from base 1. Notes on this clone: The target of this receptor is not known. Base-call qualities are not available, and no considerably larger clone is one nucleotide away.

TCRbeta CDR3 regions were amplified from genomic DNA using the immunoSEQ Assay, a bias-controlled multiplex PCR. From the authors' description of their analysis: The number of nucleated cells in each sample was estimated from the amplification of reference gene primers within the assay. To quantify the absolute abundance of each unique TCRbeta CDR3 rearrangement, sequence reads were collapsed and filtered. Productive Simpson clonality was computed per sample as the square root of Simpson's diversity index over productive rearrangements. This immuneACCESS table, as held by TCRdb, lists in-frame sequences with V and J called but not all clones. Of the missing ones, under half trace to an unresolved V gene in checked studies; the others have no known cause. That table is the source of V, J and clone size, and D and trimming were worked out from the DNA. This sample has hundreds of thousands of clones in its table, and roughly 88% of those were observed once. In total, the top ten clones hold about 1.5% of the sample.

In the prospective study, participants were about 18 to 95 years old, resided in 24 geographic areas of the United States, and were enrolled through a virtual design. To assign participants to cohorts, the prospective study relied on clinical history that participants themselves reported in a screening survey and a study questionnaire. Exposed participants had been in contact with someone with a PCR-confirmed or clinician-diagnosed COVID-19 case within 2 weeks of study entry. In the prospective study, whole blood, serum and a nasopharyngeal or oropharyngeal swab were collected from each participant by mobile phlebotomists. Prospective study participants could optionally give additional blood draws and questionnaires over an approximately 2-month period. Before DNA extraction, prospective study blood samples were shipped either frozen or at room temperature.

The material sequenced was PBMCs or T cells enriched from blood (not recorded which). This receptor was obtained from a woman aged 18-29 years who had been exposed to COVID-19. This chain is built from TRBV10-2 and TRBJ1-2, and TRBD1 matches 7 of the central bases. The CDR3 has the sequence CASSESVTGAYGYTF. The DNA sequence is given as TGCGCCAGCAGTGAGTCGGTCACAGGGGCTTATGGCTACACCTTC.